These T cell receptor beta chains were read from a single sample in a study of T cell responses to AZD1222 COVID-19 vaccine. Using immunoSEQ multiplex PCR, the repertoire was profiled, and TCRdb retains in-frame clones only, with some absent. The table shows tens of thousands of clones, with 85% to 90% occurring only once. The starting material was peripheral blood, obtained on day 0 of MenACWY control vaccination. The receptor set was obtained from an adult in good health. The CDR3 runs from the conserved cysteine through the conserved F or W.

v_gene	j_gene	CDR3aa
TRBV7-9	TRBJ1-2	CASSLGQNYGYTF
TRBV15	TRBJ2-2	CATSRGERQTGELFF
TRBV4-1	TRBJ1-3	CASSQVAGNSGNTIYF
TRBV7-9	TRBJ2-7	CASSVESYEQYF
TRBV28	TRBJ1-5	CASSLLGRGTSLSRSNQPQHF
TRBV27	TRBJ2-3	CASSLGVADTQYF
TRBV5-1	TRBJ2-3	CASRLPGSSSTDTQYF
TRBV11-1	TRBJ2-3	CASSRRGAPLTDTQYF
TRBV4-1	TRBJ2-4	CASSQDPGGPAYIQYF
TRBV7-8	TRBJ1-2	CASSLDRGHGYTF
TRBV7-2	TRBJ2-5	CASSLAIGGLRETQYF
TRBV12-5	TRBJ2-7	CASGLVLASEQYF
TRBV9	TRBJ1-5	CASSVDPGTSNQPQHF
TRBV4-3	TRBJ1-1	CASSQEITLGTEAFF
TRBV6-5	TRBJ2-3	CASSPNTDTQYF
TRBV7-9	TRBJ2-5	CASSLPGLALQETQYF
TRBV15	TRBJ1-6	CATSRSLDRVRDF
TRBV4-3	TRBJ2-7	CASSLRHLYEQYF
TRBV19	TRBJ1-3	CASRRGVGGNTIYF
TRBV6-5	TRBJ1-3	CASSPGPFNLNTIYF
TRBV5-1	TRBJ1-4	CASSPTGSPHEKLFF
TRBV11-2	TRBJ1-3	CASSLALHTIYF
TRBV9	TRBJ2-1	CASSVGDRGYSNEQFF
TRBV11-3	TRBJ2-7	CASSSSTGTPSYEQYF
TRBV27	TRBJ1-2	CASSLGSRGSGYTF
TRBV7-9	TRBJ2-3	CASSLDTRTDTQYF
TRBV24-1	TRBJ1-2	CATSDRGVNYGYTF
TRBV27	TRBJ2-3	CASSLSSGGLDTQYF
TRBV18	TRBJ1-1	CASSPRGMNTEAFF
TRBV7-7	TRBJ1-1	CASSRLQGGNTEAFF
TRBV7-3	TRBJ2-5	CASSLGGLGETQYF
TRBV20-1	TRBJ1-1	CSASPRDRGLMNTEAFF
TRBV25-1	TRBJ1-6	CASSPYGVLSDSPLHF
TRBV6-5	TRBJ2-1	CASGPGQGTYEQFF
TRBV2	TRBJ2-1	CASSGGGPSYNEQFF
TRBV11-3	TRBJ2-1	CASSLGSGGDNEQFF
TRBV5-5	TRBJ2-7	CASSLEVGQGFYEQYF
TRBV5-1	TRBJ1-2	CASSPGRDGYTF
TRBV28	TRBJ1-1	CASSLPRAEAFF
TRBV5-5	TRBJ1-1	CASSHRSGHGDTEAFF
TRBV30	TRBJ1-2	CAWAVTTGLGYTF
TRBV11-2	TRBJ1-4	CASSLGQGAGKLFF
TRBV19	TRBJ2-7	CASSIGGANYEQYF